This TCR beta chain was obtained from a study of CD8+ T cells in alopecia areata. Germline trimming cut 4 bases from V and 1 base from J; bases unmatched to any gene: 4. The germline V gene has CDR1 LNHDA and CDR2 SQIVND (reference sequence). The CDR3 has 16 amino acids. Treatment denoted: oral pan-JAK inhibitor, 5-10 mg twice daily. Once RNA had been extracted, it was reverse transcribed into cDNA to act as the sequencing template. The table came from immunoSEQ multiplex PCR; TCRdb's copy has only in-frame clones and leaves some out. The table includes some 100,000 clones, 58% detected once. The V call is TRBV19, the J call TRBJ2-5, with TRBD2 matching over 12 bases. Sequenced here: CD8+ T cells sorted from blood, sampled at week 4, from a patient treated with tofacitinib. The clonotype was recovered from a human donor with alopecia areata. The CDR3 DNA follows: TGTGCCAGTAGTACGGGACTAGCGGGTCCCCAAGAGACCCAGTACTTC. Translating gives CASSTGLAGPQETQYF. Supplemented by reference TRBV19 and TRBJ2-5, the full variable domain reads DGGITQSPKYLFRKEGQNVTLSCEQNLNHDAMYWYRQDPGQGLRLIYYSQIVNDFQKGDIAEGYSVSREKKESFPLTVTSAQKNPTAFYLCASSTGLAGPQETQYFGPGTRLLVL.